The entry that follows covers one T cell receptor (beta chain) sequence. These data are taken from a study of blood T cell repertoires in COVID-19. Germline lookup yields CDR1 SGDLS and CDR2 YYNGEE. V dropped 0 bases and J dropped 5 bases, with 13 bases sitting between them. The CDR3 totals 15 residues. Profiling relied on immunoSEQ multiplex PCR, and the TCRdb table lists in-frame clones only, not all of them. The sample holds 100,000 or so clones, roughly 85% seen once. Sequenced input: peripheral blood. The chain links TRBV9 to TRBJ2-3, with a weak D call TRBD2 (7 bases). This clonotype was obtained from a human donor in a cohort sampled during active COVID-19. The CDR3 loop is CASSVVGGLLDTQYF. The CDR3 DNA reads as TGTGCCAGCAGCGTAGTCGGGGGGCTTTTAGATACGCAGTATTTT.